The following is a TCR beta chain sequence with its context. The antigen remains unidentified. The entry originates in a study of T cells after yellow fever vaccination. On the study more broadly: Fractions of low cell number were prepared using SMART-Seq v4 Ultra Low Input.

5'RACE template switching generated TCR cDNA, adding a universal primer site and UMIs. In TCRdb, the 5' RACE reads were re-called with MiXCR into one record per CDR3 protein. The table shows some 500,000 distinct CDR3 sequences, with approximately 13% occurring only once. Per the germline V gene, CDR1 is SGHTA and CDR2 is FQGNSA. The CDR3 is 13 amino acids. V dropped 4 bases and J dropped 10; count of bases not matched to a gene: 9. Overall study findings and caveats: Contamination by abundant bulk-population clonotypes could be present in FACS-sorted repertoires.

The specimen was PBMCs, collected on the day of the yellow fever booster vaccination. This chain connects TRBV7-2 to TRBJ1-1, with 7 bases aligning to TRBD1. The source of this sequence is a man aged 25-45 years who received the YFV17D yellow fever vaccine. The CDR3, as DNA: TGTGCCAGCAGCTCCTTGACAGGGTTGGGAGCTTTCTTT. It is translated as CASSSLTGLGAFF.